A single TCR beta chain is shown here with its context. This specimen comes from a study of blood T cell repertoires in COVID-19. Trimming cost V 5 bases and J 4 bases, with 12 bases left between them. Per the germline V gene, CDR1 is GTSNPN and CDR2 is SVGIG (reference sequence). The CDR3 is 12 amino acids. Here immunoSEQ multiplex PCR was the method, and the copy in TCRdb shows in-frame clones only, minus some. The profile shows around 140,000 clones, roughly nine tenths of them singletons. The genes are TRBV30 and TRBJ2-7; possible D gene TRBD1, 5 bases. The receptor comes from a man younger than 30 with COVID-19, enrolled during active disease. Sample: peripheral blood. Here the CDR3 reads CAWGFRVYEQYF. Written as DNA, the CDR3 is TGTGCCTGGGGCTTCAGGGTATACGAGCAGTACTTC. Using reference TRBV30 and TRBJ2-7 for the parts outside the CDR3, the full variable domain is SQTIHQWPATLVQPVGSPLSLECTVEGTSNPNLYWYRQAAGRGLQLLFYSVGIGQISSEVPQNLSASRPQDRQFILSSKKLLLSDSGFYLCAWGFRVYEQYFGPGTRLTVT.